A single sample is the source of the 14 T cell receptor beta chains below, sequenced in a study of blood T cell repertoires in COVID-19. Libraries were prepared by immunoSEQ multiplex PCR; TCRdb keeps only in-frame clonotypes and omits some of them. Of 220,000 or so clones in the sample, 82% are singletons; the top ten hold approximately 4%. The sample consisted of peripheral blood. Source of these receptors: a woman older than 75 with acute or convalescent COVID-19.

The V gene is TRBV5-4, the J gene TRBJ2-2; 10 bases align to TRBD1. This CDR3 is built from 15 residues. From germline, CDR1 is SGHNT and CDR2 YYREEE (reference sequence). J was trimmed by 4 bases and V by 3 bases; bases with no gene match: 3. CDR3 amino acids: CASSWTGGGTGELFF. For the CDR3, the DNA is TGTGCCAGCAGCTGGACAGGGGGAGGCACCGGGGAGCTGTTTTTT.

The rearrangement uses TRBV29-1 and TRBJ1-1; D is possibly TRBD1 (6 bases). In germline, CDR1 is SQVTM, CDR2 ANQGSEA. V was cut by 5 bases and J by 1 base, with 8 bases left in between. There are 12 residues in the CDR3. CDR3 region: CSVQQGNTEAFF. In DNA, the CDR3 is TGCAGCGTTCAACAGGGGAACACTGAAGCTTTCTTT.

This rearrangement joins TRBV5-1 to TRBJ1-3; D may be TRBD1 (5 bases). The CDR3 spans 15 residues. Germline CDR1 reads SGHRS; CDR2 reads YFSETQ. V was pared by 0 bases and J by 4 bases, with 11 bases between. This chain's CDR3 is CASSLDPGNGNTIYF. The CDR3 nucleotides read TGCGCCAGCAGCTTGGATCCAGGGAACGGAAACACCATATATTTT. Supplemented by reference TRBV5-1 and TRBJ1-3, the full variable domain reads KAGVTQTPRYLIKTRGQQVTLSCSPISGHRSVSWYQQTPGQGLQFLFEYFSETQRNKGNFPGRFSGRQFSNSRSEMNVSTLELGDSALYLCASSLDPGNGNTIYFGEGSWLTVV.

This clone appeared once. This chain uses TRBV5-4 with TRBJ2-2; TRBD1 agrees at 12 bases. This CDR3 is built from 16 residues. Trimming took 1 base from V and 4 from J; bases not matched to a gene: 2. Germline CDR1 SGHNT, CDR2 YYREEE (reference sequence). The CDR3 here is CASSLPGQGATGELFF. CDR3 bases: TGTGCCAGCAGCTTGCCGGGACAGGGGGCCACCGGGGAGCTGTTTTTT.

The rearrangement joins TRBV3-1 (or the pseudogene TRBV3-2) to TRBJ1-4; possibly TRBD1 for D (6 bases). V lost 1 base to trimming and J lost 7 bases, with 13 bases between them. Germline V CDR1 and CDR2: LGHDT, YNNKEL (reference sequence). This CDR3 is 15 amino acids long. The CDR3 bases are TGTGCCAGCAGCCAAGTCGGGGGGGCAGGTGAAAAACTGTTTTTT. Translating gives CASSQVGGAGEKLFF.

The chain recombines TRBV6-2 or TRBV6-3 with TRBJ2-5, with D uncertain. This CDR3 is built from 14 residues. CDR1 is MNHEY and CDR2 is SVGEGT in the germline V gene. The V and J ends lost 2 bases and 4 bases respectively, with 11 bases between them. CDR3 nucleotides: TGTGCCAGCAGTTACCGGCGGTGGTCAGAGACCCAGTACTTC. The encoded protein is CASSYRRWSETQYF.

The V call is TRBV28, the J call TRBJ1-2; TRBD1 matches at 7 bases. V shed 4 bases and J 4 bases; nucleotides not matched to a gene: 6. The CDR3 has 14 amino acids. Germline V gene data show CDR1 as MDHEN and CDR2 as SYDVKM. CDR3 nucleotide sequence: TGTGCCAGCAGTTCCAAGGGGACAGTCTATGGCTACACCTTC. Protein sequence: CASSSKGTVYGYTF.

The chain couples TRBV5-1 to TRBJ2-5, with D maybe TRBD2 (6 bases). Trimming shortened V by 0 bases and J by 2 bases, and 11 bases separated the two germline ends. The CDR3 is 15 residues long. Germline assignment: CDR1 SGHRS and CDR2 YFSETQ. CDR3 residues: CASSLAMGTQETQYF. Written as DNA, the CDR3 is TGCGCCAGCAGCTTGGCCATGGGGACTCAAGAGACCCAGTACTTC.

The J gene is TRBJ1-2, the V gene TRBV7-2; TRBD1 matches 7 bases. CDR3 length equals 14 residues. Per the germline V gene, CDR1 is SGHTA and CDR2 is FQGNSA. Trimming at V came to 3 bases and at J to 4 bases, leaving 5 bases not matched to a gene. The CDR3 here is CASSFDRASYGYTF. The CDR3 nucleotides read TGTGCCAGCAGCTTTGACAGGGCCAGCTATGGCTACACCTTC.

This chain uses TRBV24-1 with TRBJ1-5, with 7 bases matching TRBD1. Trimming at V came to 7 bases and at J to 4 bases, leaving 18 bases not matched to a gene. This CDR3 comprises 18 residues. Per the germline V gene, CDR1 is KGHDR and CDR2 is SFDVKD. CDR3 DNA sequence: TGTGCCACCAGGGAGGCCCCAATACAGGGGCTTTTAAATCAGCCCCAGCATTTT. Amino acid sequence: CATREAPIQGLLNQPQHF.

The chain recombines TRBV3-1 (or the pseudogene TRBV3-2) with TRBJ2-3; 13 nucleotides line up with TRBD2. V was clipped by 10 bases and J by 0 bases; unmatched bases: 13. CDR3 length: 18 residues. The germline V gene has CDR1 LGHDT and CDR2 YNNKEL (reference sequence). The CDR3: CATLPGLAGEHSTDTQYF. The DNA for the CDR3 is TGTGCCACCTTACCAGGACTAGCGGGGGAGCATAGCACAGATACGCAGTATTTT.

The V and J genes are TRBV2 and TRBJ1-3; a weak D match, TRBD1 (6 bases). Trimming removed 6 bases at V and 0 bases at J, with 12 bases between. CDR1 is SNHLY and CDR2 is FYNNEI in the germline V gene. The CDR3 consists of 15 residues. CDR3 amino acids: CASSRQVYSGNTIYF. DNA for the CDR3: TGTGCCAGCAGCCGACAGGTATACTCTGGAAACACCATATATTTT.

The chain couples TRBV11-2 to TRBJ2-5, with a tentative D call TRBD2 (6 bases). Trimming stripped 2 bases from V and 4 bases from J, with 14 bases between. CDR1 is SGHAT and CDR2 is FQNNGV in the germline V gene. The CDR3 consists of 15 residues. The DNA for the CDR3 is TGTGCCAGCAGCTTAATGGGGGGATTAGGAGAGACCCAGTACTTC. It is translated as CASSLMGGLGETQYF.

V usage is TRBV3-1 (or the pseudogene TRBV3-2) and J usage is TRBJ2-7, with 8 positions matching TRBD2. Germline values: CDR1 LGHDT, CDR2 YNNKEL (reference sequence). The CDR3 length is 17 residues. Trimming cost V 0 bases and J 5 bases; bases outside gene matches: 12. The CDR3 region is CASSQDLERGLRHEQYF. As DNA, the CDR3 is TGTGCCAGCAGCCAAGACTTAGAGCGGGGGCTTCGGCACGAGCAGTACTTC.